These T cell receptor beta chains were read from a single sample in a study of T cells in Graves' hyperthyroidism and ophthalmopathy. Via MiXCR, TCRdb re-called the multiplex PCR reads, giving one row per CDR3 protein. The table records roughly 750,000 distinct CDR3 sequences, about 15% of them present only once. The sample consisted of blood. Every receptor here comes from a young man with Graves' hyperthyroidism. Both conserved end residues are part of each CDR3. D genes are given only for firm matches. Some rows have no size entry. The others give once, few or many, or a class for an expanded clone.

V gene: TRBV12-3/TRBV12-4; clone size: many; J gene: TRBJ2-7; D gene: .; CDR3 protein: CASSFSSTYEQYF; CDR3 DNA: TGTGCCAGCAGTTTCTCCTCCACCTACGAGCAGTACTTC
V gene: TRBV4-2; clone size: .; J gene: TRBJ2-1; D gene: TRBD2; CDR3 protein: CASSHDSGSRNEQFF; CDR3 DNA: TGTGCCAGCAGCCACGATAGCGGGAGTAGGAATGAGCAGTTCTTC
V gene: TRBV6-2/TRBV6-3; clone size: many; J gene: TRBJ1-2; D gene: TRBD1; CDR3 protein: CASSSPRDRFYGYTF; CDR3 DNA: TGTGCCAGCAGTTCCCCTCGGGACAGGTTCTATGGCTACACCTTC
V gene: TRBV20-1; clone size: few; J gene: TRBJ2-1; D gene: .; CDR3 protein: CSARDQTSYNEQFF; CDR3 DNA: TGCAGTGCTAGAGACCAGACTAGTTACAATGAGCAGTTCTTC
V gene: TRBV5-1; clone size: .; J gene: TRBJ2-7; D gene: TRBD2; CDR3 protein: CASSLRLAGAEQYF; CDR3 DNA: TGCGCCAGCAGCTTGCGACTAGCGGGAGCTGAGCAGTACTTC
V gene: TRBV20-1; clone size: .; J gene: TRBJ2-3; D gene: .; CDR3 protein: CSARGDGSTDTQYF; CDR3 DNA: TGCAGTGCTAGGGGGGACGGATCCACAGATACGCAGTATTTT
V gene: TRBV7-9; clone size: .; J gene: TRBJ2-2; D gene: .; CDR3 protein: CAVRLANTGELFF; CDR3 DNA: TGTGCCGTCCGGCTAGCGAACACCGGGGAGCTGTTTTTT
V gene: TRBV12-3/TRBV12-4; clone size: many; J gene: TRBJ2-6; D gene: .; CDR3 protein: CASTPGGAGANVLTF; CDR3 DNA: TGTGCCAGCACCCCCGGGGGTGCCGGGGCCAACGTCCTGACTTTC
V gene: TRBV6-5; clone size: few; J gene: TRBJ2-5; D gene: .; CDR3 protein: CASSYAGGPQETQYF; CDR3 DNA: TGTGCCAGCAGTTACGCCGGGGGGCCCCAAGAGACCCAGTACTTC
V gene: TRBV27; clone size: .; J gene: TRBJ1-5; D gene: TRBD1; CDR3 protein: CASSSGRGSQPQHF; CDR3 DNA: TGTGCCAGCAGTTCAGGCAGGGGGTCTCAGCCCCAGCATTTT
V gene: TRBV28; clone size: many; J gene: TRBJ2-2; D gene: TRBD2; CDR3 protein: CASSSTLGTSRMELFF; CDR3 DNA: TGTGCCAGCAGTTCCACACTAGGGACTAGCAGGATGGAGCTGTTTTTT
V gene: TRBV11-1; clone size: few; J gene: TRBJ1-1; D gene: .; CDR3 protein: CASSPRQDHTEAFF; CDR3 DNA: TGTGCCAGCAGCCCCAGACAGGATCACACTGAAGCTTTCTTT
V gene: TRBV24-1; clone size: .; J gene: TRBJ1-5; D gene: .; CDR3 protein: CATSEPRTDQPQHF; CDR3 DNA: TGTGCCACCAGTGAGCCCAGGACAGATCAGCCCCAGCATTTT
V gene: TRBV6-2/TRBV6-3; clone size: few; J gene: TRBJ2-7; D gene: TRBD2; CDR3 protein: CASRKARTSGRSRYEQYF; CDR3 DNA: TGTGCCAGCAGAAAAGCCCGGACTAGCGGGAGAAGTCGGTACGAGCAGTACTTC
V gene: TRBV24-1; clone size: once; J gene: TRBJ1-2; D gene: TRBD1; CDR3 protein: CATSEKDRDHYGYTF; CDR3 DNA: TGTGCCACCAGTGAGAAGGACAGGGATCACTATGGCTACACCTTC
V gene: TRBV5-5; clone size: .; J gene: TRBJ2-3; D gene: .; CDR3 protein: CASSNDRPPDTQYF; CDR3 DNA: TGTGCCAGCAGTAATGACAGGCCGCCAGATACGCAGTATTTT
V gene: TRBV20-1; clone size: .; J gene: TRBJ2-2; D gene: .; CDR3 protein: CSARVTHTGELFF; CDR3 DNA: TGCAGTGCTAGAGTTACTCACACCGGGGAGCTGTTTTTT
V gene: TRBV12-5; clone size: .; J gene: TRBJ2-5; D gene: TRBD2; CDR3 protein: CASARKWVGGVETQYF; CDR3 DNA: TGTGCTAGTGCGAGGAAATGGGTGGGGGGGGTGGAGACCCAGTACTTC
V gene: TRBV7-2; clone size: many; J gene: TRBJ2-1; D gene: TRBD2; CDR3 protein: CASSLGPGLAANNEQFF; CDR3 DNA: TGTGCCAGCAGCTTAGGACCGGGACTAGCGGCTAACAATGAGCAGTTCTTC
V gene: TRBV4-1; clone size: few; J gene: TRBJ2-5; D gene: TRBD2; CDR3 protein: CASSQERASGTYRGTQYF; CDR3 DNA: TGCGCCAGCAGCCAAGAGAGAGCTAGCGGGACTTATAGGGGGACCCAGTACTTC
V gene: TRBV28; clone size: .; J gene: TRBJ1-3; D gene: .; CDR3 protein: CASSSLGGFAGNTIYF; CDR3 DNA: TGTGCCAGCAGTTCCCTCGGCGGCTTCGCCGGAAACACCATATATTTT
V gene: TRBV28; clone size: few; J gene: TRBJ2-3; D gene: .; CDR3 protein: CASSLTAPAQYF; CDR3 DNA: TGTGCCAGCAGTTTAACGGCACCCGCGCAGTATTTT